This T cell receptor (beta chain) was recorded in a study of CD8+ T cells in alopecia areata (dated by TCRdb to 2016 to 2018). At the level of the whole study: The treated patients, all with moderate-to-severe alopecia areata, were enrolled in an open-label pilot trial of oral tofacitinib given at 5 to 10 mg twice daily. Tofacitinib was administered for 6 to 18 months, and 6 months of follow-up off drug were then conducted to assess delayed response and recurrence. Disease severity in treated patients was measured with the SALT score, which quantifies the percentage of affected scalp surface area. To study T cell clonal expansion in alopecia areata, the researchers applied high-throughput TCRbeta sequencing to both the C3H/HeJ mouse model and human patients. Human TCRbeta sequencing covered scalp tissue and sorted CD4+ and CD8+ peripheral blood T cells from patchy and totalis/universalis alopecia areata patients and healthy controls. Biopsies were taken from tofacitinib-treated patients at baseline and at 4 and 24 weeks of treatment, and a later scalp biopsy was taken in several of the tofacitinib-treated patients. Scalp clonality was compared across normal scalp (n=4), patchy alopecia areata scalp (n=8), and alopecia totalis/universalis scalp (n=8). RNA was obtained with the PAXgene miRNA kit for fixed scalp, the miRNeasy kit for PBMCs, and the RNeasy kit for mouse skin. TCRbeta CDR3 regions were amplified by immunoSEQ multiplex PCR with 35 Vbeta forward and 13 Jbeta reverse primers.

The full study reports these points: Compared with mice, TCR sequences shared between patients were less clear, possibly partly because of HLA diversity across the patient population. Tofacitinib significantly decreased scalp clonality and the number of expanded CD8+ clones among the top 100 scalp clones. Scalp TCR repertoire analysis is complicated because resident alphabeta T cells in normal human skin are also sequenced, whereas mouse skin is dominated by gammadelta T cells. Because the treated cohort was small and had only one nonresponder, larger studies are needed to examine links between baseline CD8+ expansion and response. Compared with normal scalp, lesional scalp, particularly in alopecia totalis/universalis, had higher clonality and more expanded CD8+ clones, which suggests antigenic drive. During tofacitinib treatment, many expanded lesional clones stuck around in both scalp and blood, and this persistence may partly explain why relapse happens after treatment is stopped.

According to the study, the label for this sample's time point signals: about 4 weeks on oral tofacitinib. The sample's treatment or condition label, decoded: oral pan-JAK inhibitor, 5-10 mg twice daily. Peripheral blood and lesional scalp punch biopsies were obtained from patients with alopecia areata. PBMCs were separated by density centrifugation and stained for CD3, CD4 and CD8, after which CD4+ and CD8+ T cells were sorted on a FACSAria. The library was obtained by the immunoSEQ multiplex PCR assay. RNA was extracted from all samples and reverse transcribed into cDNA as template for TCR sequencing. SuperScript III was used for first-strand cDNA synthesis, primed with a 2:1 mix of oligo-dT and random hexamers. A synthetic immune receptor repertoire was used to assess amplification bias, and residual bias was removed computationally. Turning to the authors' computational methods: After raw reads were preprocessed to remove errors, the CDR3 was defined following IMGT conventions as running from the conserved cysteine to phenylalanine. Clonality was computed by normalizing Shannon entropy by log2 of the number of productive unique TCRs and subtracting the result from 1. Whether scalp clones were CD4 or CD8 was inferred by matching scalp TCRbeta sequences against CD4 and CD8 repertoires sorted from blood. Imported from immuneACCESS, the table was reduced by TCRdb to in-frame sequences with V and J called. These copies leave out some clones; in studies compared against another copy, an unresolved V gene accounts for under half, and the cause of the remainder is not known. The V and J calls and clone size were taken over from that table, and D and trimming were inferred from the DNA. Recorded for this sample are around 70,000 clones; roughly 30% of them occurred a single time. The ten largest clones take up under 15% of the sample.

Including cysteine and phenylalanine, the CDR3 has 15 amino acids. The kept DNA is CDR3 alone, 45 bases in frame from the first base. Here V drops 4 bases and J drops 4 bases, and the junction holds 6 bases not matched to any gene. Per the germline V gene (reference sequence), MNHEY is the CDR1 and SMNVEV is the CDR2. Judged by its sample share, this clone qualifies as large (0.1 to 1%). The antigen it binds to is not known. No clone much larger than this one lies a single base away; base qualities are absent. The sequence derives from a human donor with alopecia areata. Material: CD8+ T cells sorted from blood, obtained at week 4, from a patient treated with tofacitinib. The chain joins TRBV27 to TRBJ2-7; TRBD1 fits 11 bases in the junction. CDR3 loop: CASSYPGQGVYEQYF. The bases read TGTGCCAGCAGTTACCCGGGACAGGGGGTTTACGAGCAGTACTTC.